This entry lists 27 T cell receptor beta chains sequenced from one sample in a study of shared clonotypes between healthy human individuals (dated by TCRdb to the early 2020s). The library was obtained by the immunoSEQ multiplex PCR assay. In its TCRdb copy, this immuneACCESS table keeps in-frame sequences only and misses some clones. Where compared with another copy, unresolved V genes explain less than half of these, and the others have no known cause. This sample is represented by 2.3 million or so clones; approximately 95% of them were singletons. The ten biggest clones cover under 0.45% of the sample. The specimen was naive CD4+ T cells from PBMCs. What the cell subset or site label conveys for this sample: CD45RA+ positively selected. The receptors come from a man aged 18 to 35 in good health. Some clones in this sample may be carry-over from other donors' samples.

This chain joins TRBV28 and TRBJ1-2; D ambiguous. Germline-derived CDR1 and CDR2 are MDHEN and SYDVKM. The CDR3 is made up of 13 amino acids. V lost 7 bases and J lost 4, with 13 bases in between. The CDR3 bases are TGTGCCAGCACCCCACGGCAAATCTATGGCTACACCTTC. It yields the protein CASTPRQIYGYTF.

The chain employs TRBV27 and TRBJ2-3; D not resolved. Germline CDR1 MNHEY, CDR2 SMNVEV (reference sequence). CDR3 length: 11 residues. V was trimmed by 4 bases and J by 6 bases, leaving 5 bases between them. This CDR3 is CASSSFDTQYF. The CDR3 DNA is TGTGCCAGCAGTTCATTCGATACGCAGTATTTT.

The CDR3 protein is CASSSSSGRDTGELFF. CDR3 nucleotides: TGTGCCAGCAGTAGCTCTAGCGGGAGGGATACCGGGGAGCTGTTTTTT. The chain recombines TRBV27 with TRBJ2-2; 12 bases are shared with TRBD2. Germline assignment: CDR1 MNHEY and CDR2 SMNVEV (reference sequence). The CDR3 covers 16 residues. V was clipped by 5 bases and J by 5 bases; unmatched bases: 6.

With respect to this clone: Additional DNA sequences in this sample encode the identical CDR3. The gene calls are TRBV5-1 and TRBJ2-3; D unclear. Germline assignment: CDR1 SGHRS and CDR2 YFSETQ. The CDR3 is 14 residues long. Trimming stripped 0 bases from V and 2 bases from J, with 7 bases between. As DNA, the CDR3 is TGCGCCAGCAGCTTGGGTGGGAACACAGATACGCAGTATTTT. Encoded protein: CASSLGGNTDTQYF.

The V gene is TRBV29-1, the J gene TRBJ1-1; tentative D call: TRBD1 (6 bases). The germline V gene has CDR1 SQVTM and CDR2 ANQGSEA. This CDR3 comprises 17 residues. V was pared by 6 bases and J by 1 base, with 24 bases between. The CDR3 DNA is TGCAGCGTCCGCGGGGGCTCTGGGGGTTGGGGGAACACTGAAGCTTTCTTT. Amino acids: CSVRGGSGGWGNTEAFF.

The chain links TRBV9 to TRBJ2-1; 8 bases align to TRBD1. V was pared by 6 bases and J by 4 bases, with 9 bases of the junction left unmatched. Per the germline V gene, CDR1 is SGDLS and CDR2 is YYNGEE. This CDR3 region has 15 residues. Here the CDR3 DNA reads TGTGCCAGCACCCCACGGGACAGGAATTACAATGAGCAGTTCTTC. Translated, it gives CASTPRDRNYNEQFF.

The chain combines TRBV18 with TRBJ1-1, with TRBD1 identical over 8 bases. J lost 4 bases, V lost 7 bases, and 2 bases had no gene match. CDR1 is KGHSH and CDR2 is LQKENI in the germline V gene. The CDR3 runs to 12 residues. CDR3 nucleotides: TGTGCCAGCTTTGGACAGGGCACTGAAGCTTTCTTT. It is translated as CASFGQGTEAFF.

The rearrangement links TRBV7-9 to TRBJ2-3, with TRBD1 matching 8 bases. V shed 3 bases, J shed 1 base, and the junction held 6 bases outside the gene matches. CDR1 and CDR2 from the germline V gene are SEHNR and FQNEAQ (reference sequence). This CDR3 comprises 16 residues. The CDR3 protein is CASSLRTGRGTDTQYF. For the CDR3, the DNA is TGTGCCAGCAGCTTGAGGACAGGGCGCGGCACAGATACGCAGTATTTT.

The V gene is TRBV7-9, the J gene TRBJ1-5, with TRBD1 identical over 10 bases. The CDR3 has 17 amino acids. Germline CDR1 and CDR2: SEHNR and FQNEAQ (reference sequence). V dropped 5 bases and J dropped 0; count of bases not matched to a gene: 7. Here the CDR3 DNA reads TGTGCCAGCAGCCCAGGGACAGGGGTATCTAGCAATCAGCCCCAGCATTTT. Residues: CASSPGTGVSSNQPQHF. Full variable domain (missing parts from reference TRBV7-9 and TRBJ1-5): DTGVSQNPRHKITKRGQNVTFRCDPISEHNRLYWYRQTLGQGPEFLTYFQNEAQLEKSRLLSDRFSAERPKGSFSTLEIQRTEQGDSAMYLCASSPGTGVSSNQPQHFGDGTRLSIL.

This rearrangement joins TRBV29-1 to TRBJ2-5, with D unresolved. The V gene's germline CDR1 is SQVTM and CDR2 ANQGSEA. The CDR3 extends over 14 amino acids. V was clipped by 4 bases and J by 1 base, with 13 bases between them. The CDR3 sequence: CSVGIGGGQETQYF. CDR3 coding DNA: TGCAGCGTTGGAATCGGTGGCGGCCAAGAGACCCAGTACTTC.

The V gene is TRBV28, the J gene TRBJ2-7, with D unresolved. This CDR3 is 13 amino acids long. CDR1 and CDR2 (germline): MDHEN, SYDVKM. V lost 5 bases and J 3 bases, leaving 11 bases between the germline ends. DNA of the CDR3: TGTGCCAGCAGTGGCAGGTTGAGCTACGAGCAGTACTTC. It codes for CASSGRLSYEQYF.

The chain joins TRBV25-1 to TRBJ2-2, with 11 bases fitting TRBD1. Germline CDR1 MGHDK, CDR2 SYGVNS. The CDR3 is 16 residues long. V dropped 4 bases and J dropped 4; count of bases not matched to a gene: 5. This chain's CDR3 is CASSGGQGALTGELFF. In DNA, the CDR3 is TGTGCCAGCAGTGGAGGACAGGGGGCCCTCACCGGGGAGCTGTTTTTT. The full variable domain, its missing parts supplied by reference TRBV25-1 and TRBJ2-2, is EADIYQTPRYLVIGTGKKITLECSQTMGHDKMYWYQQDPGMELHLIHYSYGVNSTEKGDLSSESTVSRIRTEHFPLTLESARPSHTSQYLCASSGGQGALTGELFFGEGSRLTVL.

The chain links TRBV28 to TRBJ1-2; D is unresolved. The ends were cut back, 3 bases at V and 13 bases at J, with 9 bases in the middle. This CDR3 has 10 amino acids. Per germline, CDR1 MDHEN and CDR2 SYDVKM. The chain's CDR3 is CASSLKVPTF. The CDR3 nucleotides are TGTGCCAGCAGTTTGAAGGTCCCCACCTTC.

The chain couples TRBV5-1 to TRBJ2-5; 11 nucleotides match TRBD1. The V segment lost 4 bases and the J segment 0 bases; nucleotides outside the gene matches: 5. The CDR3 loop spans 16 amino acids. Germline V lookup: CDR1 SGHRS, CDR2 YFSETQ. The CDR3 region is CASSLGTGGYQETQYF. For the CDR3, the DNA is TGCGCCAGCAGCCTCGGGACAGGGGGGTACCAAGAGACCCAGTACTTC.

As for this clone: Other nucleotide sequences from this sample produce the same CDR3. In DNA, the CDR3 is TGCGCCAGCAGCTTGCCCCCCCAAGAGACCCAGTACTTC. Translating gives CASSLPPQETQYF. V and J are TRBV5-1 and TRBJ2-5, with D unclear. The germline V and J ends were trimmed by 1 base and 1 base, with 5 bases remaining between them. CDR3 length: 13 residues. In germline, CDR1 is SGHRS, CDR2 YFSETQ.

The CDR3 loop reads CARGGADTTDTQYF. The CDR3 DNA follows: TGTGCCCGCGGGGGGGCGGATACTACAGATACGCAGTATTTT. The rearrangement uses TRBV2 and TRBJ2-3, with TRBD2 matching over 9 bases. This CDR3 comprises 14 residues. V lost 11 bases to trimming and J lost 3 bases; unmatched junction nucleotides: 9. Germline loops: CDR1 SNHLY, CDR2 FYNNEI.

The chain uses TRBV11-3 and TRBJ1-1; unclear D gene. The CDR3 totals 12 residues. The germline V gene has CDR1 SGHNT and CDR2 YENEEA. V was shortened by 5 bases and J by 9 bases, with 13 bases between the two germline ends. As DNA, the CDR3 is TGTGCCAGCAGCCTCCTTTATACCCAAGCTTTCTTT. It codes for CASSLLYTQAFF.

The chain employs TRBV6-1 and TRBJ2-7; TRBD1 agrees at 10 bases. The CDR3 has 15 residues. Trimming cost V 6 bases and J 5 bases; bases outside gene matches: 10. Germline CDR1 reads MNHNS; CDR2 reads SASEGT. The CDR3 region is CASSSPGTGVNEQYF. CDR3 in DNA: TGTGCCAGCAGCTCTCCCGGGACAGGGGTGAACGAGCAGTACTTC.

The gene calls are TRBV11-2 and TRBJ1-2; 8 bases fit TRBD1. CDR1 is SGHAT and CDR2 is FQNNGV in the germline V gene. The CDR3 extends over 13 amino acids. Trimming cost V 5 bases and J 2 bases; bases outside gene matches: 1. CDR3 sequence reads: CASSTGGNYGYTF. In DNA form, the CDR3 reads TGTGCCAGCAGCACAGGGGGGAACTATGGCTACACCTTC.

This chain joins TRBV11-2 and TRBJ1-1; D might be TRBD1 (5 bases). Per the germline V gene, CDR1 is SGHAT and CDR2 is FQNNGV. Trimming shortened V by 1 base and J by 5 bases, and 14 bases separated the two germline ends. The CDR3 loop spans 15 amino acids. In DNA, the CDR3 is TGTGCCAGCAGCTTAGGAGAGGGGAGGAGGACTGAAGCTTTCTTT. This gives the protein CASSLGEGRRTEAFF.

This chain links TRBV7-3 with TRBJ2-5; 7 bases fit TRBD2. The CDR3 length is 15 residues. V lost 2 bases to trimming and J lost 2 bases; unmatched junction nucleotides: 5. The V gene's germline CDR1 is SGHTA and CDR2 FQGTGA. The CDR3 loop reads CASSLGEGSQETQYF. CDR3 nucleotides: TGTGCCAGCAGCTTAGGGGAGGGATCACAAGAGACCCAGTACTTC.

This clone was seen only once. The chain recombines TRBV7-3 with TRBJ1-5, with 8 bases identical to TRBD1. The ends lost 6 bases at V and 2 bases at J; junction bases unmatched: 21. CDR1 is SGHTA, CDR2 FQGTGA, per germline. CDR3 length equals 20 residues. As DNA, the CDR3 is TGTGCCAGCAGTCCCGACTCGGACAGGGACAATGAGCAAGGCAATCAGCCCCAGCATTTT. Amino acids: CASSPDSDRDNEQGNQPQHF.

As to this clone: Other DNA sequences in this sample translate to the same CDR3. J is TRBJ2-7 and V is TRBV9, with D possibly called TRBD1 or TRBD2 (5 bases each). Trimming stripped 3 bases from V and 0 bases from J, with 13 bases between. Germline loops: CDR1 SGDLS, CDR2 YYNGEE. This CDR3 comprises 15 residues. The CDR3 region has the DNA TGTGCCAGCAGCGCCGGGACGGGAAGCTCCTACGAGCAGTACTTC. It codes for CASSAGTGSSYEQYF.

This clone was recorded a few times. V gene TRBV28 combines with J gene TRBJ1-1; no firm D call. Germline V gene lookup returns CDR1 MDHEN and CDR2 SYDVKM. This CDR3 has 13 residues. V lost 5 bases and J lost 0, with 7 bases in between. This CDR3 reads CASSRNMNTEAFF. The CDR3 DNA follows: TGTGCCAGCAGTCGAAACATGAACACTGAAGCTTTCTTT.

The J gene is TRBJ1-2, the V gene TRBV6-1; possibly TRBD1 for D (5 bases). In germline, CDR1 is MNHNS, CDR2 SASEGT. V was cut by 6 bases and J by 8 bases, with 16 bases left in between. The CDR3 has 13 amino acids. CDR3 bases: TGTGCCAGCAGAGCCGGTGGGGGAGTAGGCTACACCTTC. Its protein product is CASRAGGGVGYTF.

A few counts support this clone. Other nucleotide sequences in the sample specify the same CDR3. V gene TRBV6-5 combines with J gene TRBJ1-5; D unresolved. Trimming took off 0 bases at V and 2 bases at J, with 8 bases between the two ends. The CDR3 consists of 15 residues. Germline loops: CDR1 MNHEY, CDR2 SVGAGI. CDR3 residues: CASSYSGVGNQPQHF. As DNA, the CDR3 is TGTGCCAGCAGTTACTCGGGAGTGGGCAATCAGCCCCAGCATTTT.

This clone appeared a few times. The rearrangement joins TRBV2 to TRBJ2-7, with a weak D call TRBD2 (5 bases). Between the trimmed V and J ends, which lost 6 bases and 2 bases, there was a span of 8 bases. The CDR3 is 12 amino acids. Germline V gives CDR1 SNHLY, CDR2 FYNNEI. The CDR3 sequence is CASRKGAYEQYF. The CDR3 DNA reads as TGTGCCAGCAGGAAGGGAGCCTACGAGCAGTACTTC.